The rows below give T cell receptor beta chains drawn from one sample of a study of blood T cell repertoires in COVID-19. Measured with immunoSEQ multiplex PCR; TCRdb has only the in-frame clones, and not every one. Of 180,000 or so clones listed, 70% to 80% are singletons. The specimen was PBMCs or T cells enriched from blood (not recorded which). The receptors stem from a man between 60 and 70 years old who had been exposed to COVID-19. Both conserved end residues are part of each CDR3. The D gene is left open where the match is weak. A clone size is listed for some rows: how often the clone was seen (once, few, many), or a class if it is expanded.

D gene,V gene,J gene,clone size,CDR3 protein,CDR3 DNA
TRBD1,TRBV12-3/TRBV12-4,TRBJ2-7,NA,CASRRTGVEQYF,TGTGCCAGCAGACGGACAGGGGTCGAGCAGTACTTC
TRBD2,TRBV11-3,TRBJ2-3,NA,CASSLGGGLDTTHDTQYF,TGTGCCAGCAGCTTAGGGGGGGGACTAGATACCACCCACGATACGCAGTATTTT
NA,TRBV28,TRBJ2-7,NA,CASSLTGEQYF,TGTGCCAGCAGTTTGACGGGCGAGCAGTACTTC
TRBD2,TRBV30,TRBJ2-7,NA,CAWSTRTSGKREQYF,TGTGCCTGGAGCACCCGGACTAGCGGGAAGCGCGAGCAGTACTTC
TRBD1,TRBV7-2,TRBJ2-7,once,CASSSGTGPYEQYF,TGTGCCAGCAGCTCCGGGACAGGACCCTACGAGCAGTACTTC
NA,TRBV10-1,TRBJ2-3,NA,CASSEWQGSDTQYF,TGCGCCAGCAGTGAATGGCAGGGGTCAGATACGCAGTATTTT
TRBD2,TRBV11-2,TRBJ2-3,NA,CASSLVPSAGSTDTQYF,TGTGCCAGCAGCTTAGTCCCCTCAGCGGGAAGTACAGATACGCAGTATTTT
NA,TRBV15,TRBJ1-2,NA,CATSTSSGTPNYGYTF,TGTGCCACCAGCACCTCATCCGGGACACCTAATTATGGCTACACCTTC
TRBD1,TRBV5-1,TRBJ1-6,NA,CASSLAQDRDESPLHF,TGCGCCAGCAGCTTGGCCCAGGACAGGGACGAATCACCCCTCCACTTT
TRBD1,TRBV27,TRBJ1-1,NA,CASSRSGTGRTEAFF,TGTGCCAGCAGTCGGTCCGGGACAGGGCGAACTGAAGCTTTCTTT
NA,TRBV6-2/TRBV6-3,TRBJ1-6,once,CASSYPGTYNSPLHF,TGTGCCAGCAGTTACCCCGGGACATATAATTCACCCCTCCACTTT
NA,TRBV28,TRBJ2-1,few,CASSLIREVNEQFF,TGTGCCAGCAGTTTAATACGAGAAGTGAATGAGCAGTTCTTC
NA,TRBV30,TRBJ1-6,NA,CAWAQASSYNSPLHF,TGTGCCTGGGCCCAGGCGAGCTCCTATAATTCACCCCTCCACTTT
NA,TRBV19,TRBJ1-5,NA,CASSMGRNSNQPQHF,TGTGCCAGTAGTATGGGGCGGAATAGCAATCAGCCCCAGCATTTT
NA,TRBV7-9,TRBJ1-2,NA,CASSQGLGYTF,TGTGCCAGCAGCCAGGGCCTTGGCTACACCTTC
NA,TRBV28,TRBJ1-1,NA,CASGYLFGGTSQEAFF,TGTGCCAGCGGATACCTGTTTGGCGGCACCTCGCAGGAAGCTTTCTTT
TRBD2,TRBV4-3,TRBJ2-7,NA,CASSQETSVYEQYF,TGCGCCAGCAGCCAAGAGACTAGCGTCTACGAGCAGTACTTC
NA,TRBV25-1,TRBJ1-3,few,CASSGSLDSGNTIYF,TGTGCCAGCAGTGGAAGCCTCGACTCTGGAAACACCATATATTTT
TRBD2,TRBV7-7,TRBJ2-5,NA,CASSPGLAGETQYF,TGTGCCAGCAGCCCGGGACTAGCGGGGGAGACCCAGTACTTC
NA,TRBV6-5,TRBJ1-1,NA,CASILTFTTEAFF,TGTGCCAGCATCCTGACTTTTACCACTGAAGCTTTCTTT
NA,TRBV30,TRBJ2-5,once,CAWSVALGLAETQYF,TGTGCCTGGAGTGTGGCGCTAGGACTGGCAGAGACCCAGTACTTC
NA,TRBV6-1,TRBJ2-3,NA,CASSEGAVTTDTQYF,TGTGCCAGCAGTGAAGGGGCAGTGACGACAGATACGCAGTATTTT
NA,TRBV10-3,TRBJ1-1,NA,CAIRASAADTEAFF,TGTGCCATCAGGGCCAGTGCGGCAGACACTGAAGCTTTCTTT